This T cell receptor beta chain was captured by sequencing in a study of cytomegalovirus exposure and HLA in healthy donors. Germline lookup yields CDR1 LNHNV and CDR2 YYDKDF (reference sequence). V lost 0 bases to trimming and J lost 6 bases, with 12 bases between them. The CDR3 is 15 amino acids. TCRdb keeps only in-frame clones here, not all; method: immunoSEQ multiplex PCR. In the table there are 65,000 to 90,000 clones, around 90% of which are singletons. Study-wide results and limits: Usually a TCR sequence was rare, but some public TCRs were found in many donors. The authors listed 164 TCR beta chains as cytomegalovirus-associated. Three chains tied to CMV proved CMV antigen-specific in vitro.

Notes on this clone: Its antigen is not identified.

The chain uses TRBV15 and TRBJ1-5; D might be TRBD1 (5 bases). The sequencing sample was made of PBMCs. The origin of this receptor is a woman under 30 in good health and CMV-seropositive. The CDR3 loop is CATSRDAGSGQPQHF. DNA of the CDR3: TGTGCCACCAGCAGAGATGCAGGGTCCGGTCAGCCCCAGCATTTT.